The TCR beta chain described here comes from a study of molecular identifiers for immune sequencing clone quantification. Turning to the study itself: Replicate runs used RNA from approximately 20,000 or 100,000 naive CD8 cells, which was split five ways into aliquots, and four of those aliquots were then sequenced.

TCRdb used MiXCR to reprocess the PCR reads, holding one entry per CDR3 protein. The sample has under 350,000 distinct CDR3 sequences, roughly 23% seen once. Isolation of naive CD8 T cells was achieved by sorting on a CD8+CD4-CCR7+CD45RA+ phenotype. This clonotype appeared a single time. Germline and junction disagree at one end, which may indicate a read error. The material sequenced was naive CD8+ T cells from blood, with Jurkat cell RNA spiked in. The sample's subset: FACS-sorted CD8+CD4-CCR7+CD45RA+ naive T cells. The sequence derives from a human donor in good health. Some libraries in this study had Jurkat cell RNA spiked in.

The CDR3 nucleotides are TGTGCCATCAGTGAGGAGTACGCTAATTCACCCCTCCGCTTT. This sequence encodes CAISEEYANSPLRF. V gene TRBV10-3 combines with J gene TRBJ1-6, with D unresolved. CDR1 and CDR2 (germline): ENHRY, SYGVKD. This CDR3 comprises 14 residues.